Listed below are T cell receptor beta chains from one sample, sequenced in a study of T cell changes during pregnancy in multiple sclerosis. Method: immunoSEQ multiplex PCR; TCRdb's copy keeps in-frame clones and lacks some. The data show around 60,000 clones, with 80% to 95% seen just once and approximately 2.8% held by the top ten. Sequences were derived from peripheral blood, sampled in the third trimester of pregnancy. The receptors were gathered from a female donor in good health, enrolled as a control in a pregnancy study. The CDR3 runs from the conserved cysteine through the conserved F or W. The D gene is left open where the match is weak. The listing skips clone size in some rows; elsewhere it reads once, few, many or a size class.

DNA: TGTGCCAGCAGTTTATCGGGGGGGTACTCTGAAGCTTTCTTT
CDR3: CASSLSGGYSEAFF
size: .
J: TRBJ1-1
D: .
V: TRBV27

DNA: TGTGCCAGTAGTCAACTAGCGGGGAGGGAGACCCAGTACTTC
CDR3: CASSQLAGRETQYF
size: .
J: TRBJ2-5
D: TRBD2
V: TRBV19

DNA: TGTGCCAGCTCACCCTCCCGGGACAGAATCTATGGCTACACCTTC
CDR3: CASSPSRDRIYGYTF
size: .
J: TRBJ1-2
D: TRBD1
V: TRBV18

DNA: TGTGCCAGCAGCTTCGAGGGGGCACGTTTAACCGGGGAGCTGTTTTTT
CDR3: CASSFEGARLTGELFF
size: .
J: TRBJ2-2
D: TRBD1
V: TRBV11-3

DNA: TGTGCCAGCAGTTATGGCGGGGGGGCCCACGAGCAGTACTTC
CDR3: CASSYGGGAHEQYF
size: .
J: TRBJ2-7
D: TRBD2
V: TRBV6-6

DNA: TGCGCCAGCAGCTTGGGGACTAGCGGGATATACTCCTACGAGCAGTACTTC
CDR3: CASSLGTSGIYSYEQYF
size: .
J: TRBJ2-7
D: TRBD2
V: TRBV5-1

DNA: TGTGCCAGCAAAGAGGGCTCTGGAAACACCATATATTTT
CDR3: CASKEGSGNTIYF
size: .
J: TRBJ1-3
D: .
V: TRBV2

DNA: TGTGCCAGCAGTGAAGGGCGGACTCTCGTCTACGAGCAGTACTTC
CDR3: CASSEGRTLVYEQYF
size: .
J: TRBJ2-7
D: .
V: TRBV6-1

DNA: TGTGCCAGCAGCTTAGTGAGGGCTACCCTTCGTCCAGCTAACTATGGCTACACCTTC
CDR3: CASSLVRATLRPANYGYTF
size: .
J: TRBJ1-2
D: .
V: TRBV7-9

DNA: TGTGCCAGCAGTCCCGGACAGTACGAGCAGTACTTC
CDR3: CASSPGQYEQYF
size: once
J: TRBJ2-7
D: .
V: TRBV28

DNA: TGTGCCAGCAGCTTTCCTAGCGGGAGCTCCTACAATGAGCAGTTCTTC
CDR3: CASSFPSGSSYNEQFF
size: .
J: TRBJ2-1
D: TRBD2
V: TRBV7-2

DNA: TGTGCCAGCAGTGAAGCCGGGAACACTGAAGCTTTCTTT
CDR3: CASSEAGNTEAFF
size: once
J: TRBJ1-1
D: .
V: TRBV2

DNA: TGTGCCAGTAGTATGGGGACAGGGGCTGAAGCTTTCTTT
CDR3: CASSMGTGAEAFF
size: once
J: TRBJ1-1
D: TRBD1
V: TRBV19

DNA: TGCGCCAGCAGCTTGACAGGGGGCGCGACAGATACGCAGTATTTT
CDR3: CASSLTGGATDTQYF
size: .
J: TRBJ2-3
D: TRBD1
V: TRBV5-1

DNA: TGTGCCAGCAGACAGGGTTGGGAAAAACTGTTTTTT
CDR3: CASRQGWEKLFF
size: .
J: TRBJ1-4
D: .
V: TRBV2

DNA: TGTGCCAGCAGTGAATTTCCGGCAGGGAGGGGAAACACCATATATTTT
CDR3: CASSEFPAGRGNTIYF
size: .
J: TRBJ1-3
D: .
V: TRBV6-1

DNA: TGCGCCAGCAGCCAAGATTCAACTAGCGGGGGAAGCACAGATACGCAGTATTTT
CDR3: CASSQDSTSGGSTDTQYF
size: .
J: TRBJ2-3
D: TRBD2
V: TRBV4-3

DNA: TGCAGCGTTTTCCGAGCGGGAGTTACGACAGATACGCAGTATTTT
CDR3: CSVFRAGVTTDTQYF
size: .
J: TRBJ2-3
D: TRBD2
V: TRBV29-1

DNA: TGTGCCAGCAGCCCTAGACAGGGGGCGCGGCACACTGAAGCTTTCTTT
CDR3: CASSPRQGARHTEAFF
size: .
J: TRBJ1-1
D: TRBD1
V: TRBV7-9

DNA: TGTGCCAGCAGTCAGACAGGGGCCGGAAACACCATATATTTT
CDR3: CASSQTGAGNTIYF
size: .
J: TRBJ1-3
D: TRBD1
V: TRBV6-5

DNA: TGTGCCAGTCGGGCGGGGGGTCCCAGAAATCAGCCCCAGCATTTT
CDR3: CASRAGGPRNQPQHF
size: .
J: TRBJ1-5
D: .
V: TRBV19

DNA: TGCGCCAGCAGCCAGCAGCCGGGACTAGGCTACGAGCAGTACTTC
CDR3: CASSQQPGLGYEQYF
size: .
J: TRBJ2-7
D: TRBD2
V: TRBV4-3

DNA: TGCAGCGTTGAAGAGGGGACTAGCGGGAAGAGCTACGAGCAGTACTTC
CDR3: CSVEEGTSGKSYEQYF
size: .
J: TRBJ2-7
D: TRBD2
V: TRBV29-1

DNA: TGTGCCAGCAGCTTGCTTGCACTAGCGGGGGTAGAGACCCAGTACTTC
CDR3: CASSLLALAGVETQYF
size: .
J: TRBJ2-5
D: TRBD2
V: TRBV5-6

DNA: TGCAGCGTTGCGGGGAAGGCGACTAGCGTGGATGAGCAGTTCTTC
CDR3: CSVAGKATSVDEQFF
size: .
J: TRBJ2-1
D: TRBD2
V: TRBV29-1

DNA: TGTGCCAGTAGTATAGCTAGCGGGAGATTCGACAATGAGCAGTTCTTC
CDR3: CASSIASGRFDNEQFF
size: .
J: TRBJ2-1
D: TRBD2
V: TRBV19

DNA: TGTGCCAGCAGCGAACTCCTTCAGGCTCATGGCTACACCTTC
CDR3: CASSELLQAHGYTF
size: .
J: TRBJ1-2
D: .
V: TRBV21-1

DNA: TGTGCCAGCAGTCCGTGGACAGGTGACGGAAAACTGTTTTTT
CDR3: CASSPWTGDGKLFF
size: .
J: TRBJ1-4
D: TRBD1
V: TRBV27

DNA: TGTGCCAGTAGTATGCGGGGGGCAGGTCAGCCCCAGCATTTT
CDR3: CASSMRGAGQPQHF
size: .
J: TRBJ1-5
D: .
V: TRBV19

DNA: TGTGCCAGTACCCGGACTGGACCCTATGGCTACACCTTC
CDR3: CASTRTGPYGYTF
size: .
J: TRBJ1-2
D: .
V: TRBV19

DNA: TGTGCCAGCAGCCATACAGGGATCCAAAATCAGCAGTACTTC
CDR3: CASSHTGIQNQQYF
size: .
J: TRBJ2-7
D: .
V: TRBV4-2

DNA: TGTGCCAGCAGCTTTAGCGGGGGGGCCAACAATGAGCAGTTCTTC
CDR3: CASSFSGGANNEQFF
size: .
J: TRBJ2-1
D: TRBD2
V: TRBV7-3

DNA: TGTGCCAGCAGCGGTTCAGGGGAAGAGACCCAGTACTTC
CDR3: CASSGSGEETQYF
size: .
J: TRBJ2-5
D: .
V: TRBV7-9

DNA: TGTGCCAGCAGCTTTGATGCAGGACTTAACTATGGCTACACCTTC
CDR3: CASSFDAGLNYGYTF
size: .
J: TRBJ1-2
D: .
V: TRBV7-3

DNA: TGCGCCAGCAGCCAGGGACAGGGGGTTCCCCGCGTAGGGGAAAAACTGTTTTTT
CDR3: CASSQGQGVPRVGEKLFF
size: .
J: TRBJ1-4
D: TRBD1
V: TRBV4-1

DNA: TGTGCCAGCAGTGAAACGGGAGGGGAGGCTTTACCCCTCCACTTT
CDR3: CASSETGGEALPLHF
size: .
J: TRBJ1-6
D: .
V: TRBV6-1

DNA: TGTGCCAGCGGGACAGGCCGGGGAGAGACCCAGTACTTC
CDR3: CASGTGRGETQYF
size: .
J: TRBJ2-5
D: TRBD1
V: TRBV6-5

DNA: TGTGCCAGCAGCGGGGGGCGGGGGGCGAGGGGTACGCAGTATTTT
CDR3: CASSGGRGARGTQYF
size: .
J: TRBJ2-3
D: TRBD2
V: TRBV9

DNA: TGTGCCATCAGTGAACGCGGGGACGGTAGCAATCAGCCCCAGCATTTT
CDR3: CAISERGDGSNQPQHF
size: .
J: TRBJ1-5
D: .
V: TRBV10-3

DNA: TGTGCCAGCAGCTTATTAGGGGATTCCTACGAGCAGTACTTC
CDR3: CASSLLGDSYEQYF
size: .
J: TRBJ2-7
D: .
V: TRBV11-3

DNA: TGTGCCAGCAGTCCTCTAGCGGGAGGGGGTGTAGATACGCAGTATTTT
CDR3: CASSPLAGGGVDTQYF
size: .
J: TRBJ2-3
D: TRBD2
V: TRBV25-1

DNA: TGCGCCAGCAGCCAGGGACTGAAGTCGAACACCGGGGAGCTGTTTTTT
CDR3: CASSQGLKSNTGELFF
size: .
J: TRBJ2-2
D: .
V: TRBV5-1

DNA: TGTGCCAGCAGCTTAGGGACTAGCGGGAGAGAAGAGACCCAGTACTTC
CDR3: CASSLGTSGREETQYF
size: .
J: TRBJ2-5
D: TRBD2
V: TRBV5-8

DNA: TGTGCCAGCAGCTTACAGCCCCTAGCGGGGGGTTCCAAAAACATTCAGTACTTC
CDR3: CASSLQPLAGGSKNIQYF
size: few
J: TRBJ2-4
D: TRBD2
V: TRBV7-2

DNA: TGTGCCAGCAGCGTAGCGGGCTACACAGATACGCAGTATTTT
CDR3: CASSVAGYTDTQYF
size: .
J: TRBJ2-3
D: TRBD2
V: TRBV7-2

DNA: TGCGCCAGCAGCCAGGACCGGGACAGGGTTGCCGGGGCCAACGTCCTGACTTTC
CDR3: CASSQDRDRVAGANVLTF
size: .
J: TRBJ2-6
D: TRBD1
V: TRBV4-1

DNA: TGTGCCAGCAGGGGCCTTAATGAGCAGTTCTTC
CDR3: CASRGLNEQFF
size: .
J: TRBJ2-1
D: .
V: TRBV28

DNA: TGTGCCAGCGCGGGACTAGCGGGAAGTGAGCAGTTCTTC
CDR3: CASAGLAGSEQFF
size: .
J: TRBJ2-1
D: TRBD2
V: TRBV2

DNA: TGTGCCAGCAGCTCCGGACAGGCTAGCAATCAGCCCCAGCATTTT
CDR3: CASSSGQASNQPQHF
size: .
J: TRBJ1-5
D: TRBD1
V: TRBV7-8

DNA: TGTGCCAGCAGCTTAGTCGCAGCGGCCCAAGAGACCCAGTACTTC
CDR3: CASSLVAAAQETQYF
size: .
J: TRBJ2-5
D: .
V: TRBV7-2

DNA: TGTGCCAGTACGGTTTCAAGAAATTCACCCCTCCACTTT
CDR3: CASTVSRNSPLHF
size: few
J: TRBJ1-6
D: .
V: TRBV19

DNA: TGTGCCAGCAGGCTTAAGCGGGAGGGCCGGGACATTCAGTACTTC
CDR3: CASRLKREGRDIQYF
size: once
J: TRBJ2-4
D: TRBD2
V: TRBV5-6

DNA: TGTGCCAGCAGTCGTGGGGGGTGGAAGAATGAAAAACTGTTTTTT
CDR3: CASSRGGWKNEKLFF
size: .
J: TRBJ1-4
D: .
V: TRBV6-5

DNA: TGTGCTAGCAGTTGGGACAGCCAAGAGACCCAGTACTTC
CDR3: CASSWDSQETQYF
size: .
J: TRBJ2-5
D: TRBD1
V: TRBV7-7

DNA: TGTGCCAGCAGCTCGTTTTCGGACAGGATGAACACTGAAGCTTTCTTT
CDR3: CASSSFSDRMNTEAFF
size: .
J: TRBJ1-1
D: TRBD1
V: TRBV9